These 13 T cell receptor beta chains were all obtained from the same sample, sequenced in a study of CXCR3-negative and CXCR3-positive naive CD8 T cells. Through 5' RACE with UMI labels, the TRB cDNA libraries were prepared. One entry per CDR3 protein, without DNA, is what TCRdb gives after re-calling the 5' RACE reads. Here the sample table reports some 130,000 distinct CDR3 sequences. The sequencing sample was made of naive CXCR3- CD8+ T cells from blood. Subset here: CD45RO-CCR7+CD27+CD95- naive CD8+ T cells lacking CXCR3 (TNR3-). The receptors were sampled from a human donor in good health. Some clones in this sample may be carry-over from other donors' samples.

J is TRBJ1-3 and V is TRBV7-9. The germline V gene has CDR1 SEHNR and CDR2 FQNEAQ (reference sequence). The CDR3 is 15 amino acids. The CDR3 reads CASSSGTNGRNTIYF.

The rearrangement uses TRBV29-1 and TRBJ2-7; TCRdb gives TRBD1 as the D gene, but with no DNA this cannot be confirmed. CDR1 SQVTM and CDR2 ANQGSEA come from the germline V gene. The CDR3 sequence is 14 residues long. CDR3 sequence: CSVLLTGQVYEQYF.

CDR3 amino acids: CASSFVLGGTEAFF. The chain links TRBV7-9 to TRBJ1-1; no DNA is available, so the TRBD1 call from TCRdb remains unchecked. CDR1 and CDR2 from the germline V gene are SEHNR and FQNEAQ (reference sequence). The CDR3 runs 14 residues.

The chain uses TRBV25-1 and TRBJ2-1; TCRdb gives TRBD1 as the D gene, but with no DNA this cannot be confirmed. The CDR3 runs 15 residues. Germline V gene lookup returns CDR1 MGHDK and CDR2 SYGVNS. CDR3 amino acids: CASSEYLGAYNEQFF.

J is TRBJ2-7 and V is TRBV29-1; TCRdb gives TRBD2 as the D gene, but with no DNA this cannot be confirmed. The CDR3 extends over 14 amino acids. Germline CDR1 reads SQVTM; CDR2 reads ANQGSEA. CDR3 sequence: CSVAGLAGKYEQYF.

V usage is TRBV12-3 or TRBV12-4 and J usage is TRBJ1-5. The CDR3 covers 13 residues. CDR3 sequence reads: CASSGRMRQPQHF.

This sequence joins TRBV7-9 and TRBJ2-1; TCRdb names TRBD2, which stays unverified in the absence of DNA. The CDR3 has 16 amino acids. Per germline, CDR1 SEHNR and CDR2 FQNEAQ (reference sequence). This CDR3 is CASSSYTSGRGDEQFF.

V usage is TRBV29-1 and J usage is TRBJ2-5. The CDR3 loop spans 14 amino acids. Germline assignment: CDR1 SQVTM and CDR2 ANQGSEA. This CDR3 is CSVEGGFGQETQYF.

The chain employs TRBV28 and TRBJ2-5; TCRdb's D call, TRBD1, is unchecked because there is no DNA. From germline, CDR1 is MDHEN and CDR2 SYDVKM. The CDR3 is 13 amino acids. The CDR3 spells CASSFTGRETQYF.

The chain is built from TRBV6-5 and TRBJ1-1; TCRdb's D call of TRBD1 is untestable without DNA. The CDR3 length is 13 residues. The germline gives CDR1 MNHEY, CDR2 SVGAGI. CDR3 loop: CASSAVQGPEAFF.

The CDR3 here is CASRLPGQGIGEQYF. This sequence joins TRBV5-1 and TRBJ2-7; TCRdb proposes TRBD1, but this gene call is untestable without DNA. This CDR3 has 15 residues. CDR1 SGHRS and CDR2 YFSETQ come from the germline V gene. Full variable domain (rest looked up from reference TRBV5-1 and TRBJ2-7): KAGVTQTPRYLIKTRGQQVTLSCSPISGHRSVSWYQQTPGQGLQFLFEYFSETQRNKGNFPGRFSGRQFSNSRSEMNVSTLELGDSALYLCASRLPGQGIGEQYFGPGTRLTVT.

The chain combines TRBV7-9 with TRBJ2-7; TCRdb indicates TRBD2, and absent DNA this call remains unverified. This CDR3 comprises 17 residues. In germline, CDR1 is SEHNR, CDR2 FQNEAQ (reference sequence). CDR3 amino acids: CASSLARANESSYEQYF.

The V call is TRBV7-6, the J call TRBJ1-1. The CDR3 loop spans 15 amino acids. Germline V gives CDR1 SGHVS, CDR2 FNYEAQ. CDR3: CASSFGGALDTEAFF. Supplemented by reference TRBV7-6 and TRBJ1-1, the full variable domain reads GAGVSQSPRYKVTKRGQDVALRCDPISGHVSLYWYRQALGQGPEFLTYFNYEAQQDKSGLPNDRFSAERPEGSISTLTIQRTEQRDSAMYRCASSFGGALDTEAFFGQGTRLTVV.